This TCR beta chain was retrieved from a study of blood T cell repertoires in COVID-19. Overall study: Samples came from the United States, Italy and Spain, spanning acute and convalescent COVID-19. From T cells, B-cell-depleted T cells, or PBMCs came the material, which was cDNA or gDNA.

The protocol was immunoSEQ multiplex PCR, while the TCRdb copy is restricted to in-frame clones and leaves out a portion. The sample carries 80,000 to 100,000 clones, 80% recorded once. Germline loops: CDR1 MGHRA, CDR2 YSYEKL. Trimming shortened V by 0 bases and J by 1 base, and 9 bases separated the two germline ends. The CDR3 has 15 amino acids. Sequenced: peripheral blood. The V and J genes are TRBV4-1 and TRBJ2-5, with TRBD2 as a possible D gene (5 bases). The source of this sequence is a human donor in a cohort sampled during active COVID-19. CDR3 sequence: CASSQDAEAQETQYF. The CDR3 nucleotides read TGCGCCAGCAGCCAAGATGCGGAGGCCCAAGAGACCCAGTACTTC.